The entry that follows covers one TCR beta chain sequence. This sample was included in a study of lymphopenia after photon versus proton radiotherapy. The method was immunoSEQ multiplex PCR; TCRdb's version includes in-frame clones alone and lacks a portion of them. The table records 150,000 to 200,000 clones, around 85% of them present only once. V dropped 0 bases and J dropped 2; count of bases not matched to a gene: 2. Germline CDR1 and CDR2: SGDLS and YYNGEE. There are 14 residues in the CDR3. Sequencing used peripheral blood, obtained from a patient treated with photon-based radiotherapy. The sequence came from a man over 45 with gastric cancer. The chain couples TRBV9 to TRBJ2-7; 7 bases line up with TRBD2. CDR3 nucleotide sequence: TGTGCCAGCAGCGTAGGCGGGAGTACCTACGAGCAGTACTTC. Protein sequence: CASSVGGSTYEQYF.